This note documents a single T cell receptor (beta chain) sequence. Its antigen is undetermined. This sample is drawn from a study of OX40 agonist ivuxolimab in advanced cancers. General study points: Among the lowest peripheral clonal expansion occurred in 0.1-3.0 mg/kg partial responders. Relative to CD4+, CD8+ T cells held more expanded clones on average. Still undetermined is the antigen specificity of the expanded peripheral T cells. Low normalized T-cell clonal expansion was also seen in some nonresponders.

The ends were cut back, 3 bases at V and 6 bases at J, with 11 bases in the middle. Per germline, CDR1 SGHDN and CDR2 FVKESK. CDR3 length: 13 amino acids. Libraries were prepared by immunoSEQ multiplex PCR; TCRdb keeps only in-frame clonotypes and omits some of them. The sample lists some 49,000 clones, about 80% occurring once. The V and J genes are TRBV14 and TRBJ1-1; D is possibly TRBD1 (5 bases). The source is an adult with an advanced solid tumor such as melanoma, head and neck, liver or kidney cancer. The sequenced sample was CD4+ or CD8+ T cells sorted from blood, obtained in a trial of the OX40 agonist ivuxolimab. The CDR3 sequence is CASSHGGGAEAFF. The CDR3 DNA follows: TGTGCCAGCAGCCATGGGGGTGGGGCTGAAGCTTTCTTT.